This T cell receptor (beta chain) comes out of a study of cytomegalovirus exposure and HLA in healthy donors. Study-level points and caveats: In a later analysis, an Asian-associated ancestry cluster reportedly showed fewer N-insertions than the roughly 700-donor mean. Confirmation was obtained in vitro that a few CMV-associated chains are specific for CMV antigens. As a later analysis showed, a missense DCLRE1C variant was linked to trimming of TCR beta V- and J-genes. The majority of TCR sequences were rare, yet some public TCRs appeared in many donors.

With 60 Vbeta and 13 Jbeta primers, the PCR was carried out. The table came from immunoSEQ multiplex PCR; TCRdb's copy has only in-frame clones and leaves some out. Of approximately 150,000 clones listed, over 70% were seen once; the top ten hold 5.7%. For this clone: Its antigen is unidentified.

The CDR3 is 13 amino acids. Germline assignment: CDR1 SNHLY and CDR2 FYNNEI. The V gene end was trimmed by 6 bases and the J gene end by 5 bases; junction bases not matched to a gene: 2. The material sequenced was PBMCs. The sequence was obtained from a man aged 25-45 years in good health and CMV-seropositive. The chain employs TRBV2 and TRBJ1-5; TRBD1 aligns across 9 bases. CDR3 in DNA: TGTGCCAGCAGCCGGGACAGGGATCAGCCCCAGCATTTT. As protein: CASSRDRDQPQHF.